This passage covers 18 T cell receptor beta chains from one sample sequenced in a study of graft-versus-host responses after intestinal transplantation (dated by TCRdb to the early 2020s). These receptors' antigens are unknown. The protocol used for the library was the immunoSEQ multiplex PCR assay. The immuneACCESS repertoire file appears here via TCRdb, limited to in-frame rearrangements. These files lack a portion of the clones; in checked studies, under half of the deficit traces to unresolved V genes, and the cause of the others is not known. The sample data list 65,000 to 90,000 clones, and roughly 90% of these were observed just once. Together, the top ten hold just under 2.5% of the sample. The sample's time point label, decoded: cells obtained before transplantation from donor or recipient. This material consisted of unstimulated CD8+ T cells sorted from spleen or lymph node cells, taken before intestinal transplant. The receptors originated from a human donor who received an intestinal transplant.

This clone was seen once. The chain employs TRBV6-1 and TRBJ1-5; 10 bases are shared with TRBD1. Germline CDR1 and CDR2: MNHNS and SASEGT. V lost 6 bases and J lost 7; bases outside the gene matches: 9. The CDR3 extends over 15 amino acids. The CDR3 here is CASRGDRGGLQPQHF. CDR3 nucleotides: TGTGCCAGCAGGGGGGACAGGGGCGGTTTGCAGCCCCAGCATTTT.

The gene calls are TRBV9 and TRBJ1-2, with 12 nucleotides matching TRBD1. This CDR3 is built from 15 residues. Germline CDR1 reads SGDLS; CDR2 reads YYNGEE. V was pared by 3 bases and J by 9 bases, with 9 bases of the junction left unmatched. CDR3 protein: CASSGGTGGDQRYTF. The CDR3 nucleotides are TGTGCCAGCAGCGGCGGGACAGGGGGCGACCAACGCTACACCTTC.

The CDR3: CAIGGFGAETSYNEQFF. The CDR3 nucleotides read TGTGCCATCGGGGGTTTTGGGGCCGAGACCTCCTACAATGAGCAGTTCTTC. The J gene is TRBJ2-1, the V gene TRBV15; D might be TRBD2 (6 bases). The CDR3 runs 17 residues. Germline values: CDR1 LNHNV, CDR2 YYDKDF (reference sequence). Trimming removed 10 bases from V and 0 bases from J, with 22 bases in between.

The chain employs TRBV6-5 and TRBJ2-7, with 11 bases identical to TRBD2. After removal of 5 bases from V and 4 bases from J, the junction contained 4 bases not matched to a gene. Per germline, CDR1 MNHEY and CDR2 SVGAGI. The CDR3 runs to 14 residues. CDR3 region: CASSGGTSGYEQYF. Here the CDR3 DNA reads TGTGCCAGCAGTGGGGGGACTAGCGGATACGAGCAGTACTTC.

The genes are TRBV4-1 and TRBJ2-1; 11 bases line up with TRBD1. The length of the CDR3 is 16 residues. Trimming took 0 bases from V and 6 from J; bases not matched to a gene: 4. Germline CDR1 is MGHRA and CDR2 is YSYEKL. In DNA form, the CDR3 reads TGCGCCAGCAGCCAAGATCTCGGGACAGGGGGCAATGAGCAGTTCTTC. This gives the protein CASSQDLGTGGNEQFF.

The V call is TRBV6-5, the J call TRBJ2-5; perhaps TRBD2 as D (6 bases). The CDR3 totals 14 residues. Germline-derived CDR1 and CDR2 are MNHEY and SVGAGI. Trimming removed 0 bases from V and 4 bases from J, with 9 bases in between. CDR3 bases: TGTGCCAGCAGTTACTCACGCGGGGTAGAGACCCAGTACTTC. Amino acid sequence: CASSYSRGVETQYF.

This chain joins TRBV28 and TRBJ2-3; D possibly corresponds to TRBD2 (5 bases). The CDR3 covers 13 residues. Between the trimmed V and J ends, which lost 8 bases and 5 bases, there was a span of 14 bases. The V gene's germline CDR1 is MDHEN and CDR2 SYDVKM. The CDR3 nucleotides read TGTGCCAGCGGACCAGCCGAGGGAGATACGCAGTATTTT. Protein: CASGPAEGDTQYF.

This chain uses TRBV5-6 with TRBJ2-7; D might be TRBD1 (7 bases). Germline CDR1 SGHDT, CDR2 YYEEEE. Trimming took off 3 bases at V and 3 bases at J, with 16 bases between the two ends. The CDR3 runs to 15 residues. CDR3 bases: TGTGCCAGCAGCTACAACCCAGGGGGGCTCTACGAGCAGTACTTC. It encodes CASSYNPGGLYEQYF.

The CDR3, as DNA: TGTGCCAGCAGTTCCGGGGAGTCGCAGGGGGCAACCTCACCCCTCCACTTT. It is translated as CASSSGESQGATSPLHF. The J gene is TRBJ1-6, the V gene TRBV28; TRBD1 matches 8 bases. CDR3 length: 17 residues. The V gene end was trimmed by 4 bases and the J gene end by 10 bases; junction bases not matched to a gene: 15. Germline assignment: CDR1 MDHEN and CDR2 SYDVKM. The full variable domain, completed using reference TRBV28 and TRBJ1-6, is DVKVTQSSRYLVKRTGEKVFLECVQDMDHENMFWYRQDPGLGLRLIYFSYDVKMKEKGDIPEGYSVSREKKERFSLILESASTNQTSMYLCASSSGESQGATSPLHFGNGTRLTVT.

The chain employs TRBV21-1 and TRBJ2-7; the D segment call TRBD1 is taken from the table without a DNA check. TRBV21-1 is a pseudogene. The CDR3 runs 15 residues. CDR3 sequence (DNA): TGTGCCAGCACCCCAGTCGGGACAGGGCCATACGAGCAGTACTTC. Its protein product is CASTPVGTGPYEQYF.

The chain uses TRBV11-2 and TRBJ2-1; maybe TRBD2 (5 bases). Germline CDR1 reads SGHAT; CDR2 reads FQNNGV. This CDR3 spans 11 amino acids. V was pared by 8 bases and J by 7 bases, with 9 bases between. This CDR3 reads CASAGVNEQFF. The CDR3 DNA is TGTGCCAGCGCCGGGGTGAATGAGCAGTTCTTC.

About this clone itself: The conserved phenylalanine or tryptophan normally closing the CDR3 is absent here, so this likely arose from a read error. The limits of the CDR3 on the DNA are not certain, so only TCRdb's listed CDR3 is given. The chain combines TRBV7-8 with TRBJ1-3; the D call of TRBD1 is as the table states it, not checked on the DNA. The germline V gene encodes CDR1 SGHVS and CDR2 FQNEAQ. Inclusive of both ends, the CDR3 amounts to 12 amino acids. Here the CDR3 reads CASSPPRDRGNY.

The chain is built from TRBV7-8 and TRBJ1-6; a weak D match, TRBD1 (6 bases). Trimming took off 5 bases at V and 8 bases at J, with 13 bases between the two ends. Germline CDR1 SGHVS, CDR2 FQNEAQ. The CDR3 is made up of 14 amino acids. CDR3 residues: CASSQDSWDSPLHF. The CDR3 DNA is TGTGCCAGCAGCCAGGACAGTTGGGATTCACCCCTCCACTTT.

J is TRBJ1-3 and V is TRBV2; no clear D. The germline gives CDR1 SNHLY, CDR2 FYNNEI. CDR3 length: 14 residues. V was pared by 1 base and J by 0 bases, with 4 bases between. CDR3 in amino acids: CASSEGASGNTIYF. The CDR3 DNA is TGTGCCAGCAGTGAAGGGGCCTCTGGAAACACCATATATTTT.

The chain has TRBV29-1 and TRBJ2-7; D unresolved. Germline CDR1 SQVTM, CDR2 ANQGSEA. The CDR3 is 11 amino acids. Trimming left V 6 bases short and J 6 bases short, with 12 bases between. The CDR3: CSVVDNFEQYF. In nucleotides, the CDR3 is TGCAGCGTAGTTGACAATTTCGAGCAGTACTTC.

The chain has TRBV30 and TRBJ2-5; D remains ambiguous. Trimming took off 2 bases at V and 1 base at J, with 5 bases between the two ends. Per the germline V gene, CDR1 is GTSNPN and CDR2 is SVGIG (reference sequence). The CDR3 runs 12 residues. The CDR3 reads CAWSTAQETQYF. CDR3 nucleotide sequence: TGTGCCTGGAGTACAGCCCAAGAGACCCAGTACTTC. The complete variable domain, with remaining parts taken from reference TRBV30 and TRBJ2-5, reads SQTIHQWPATLVQPVGSPLSLECTVEGTSNPNLYWYRQAAGRGLQLLFYSVGIGQISSEVPQNLSASRPQDRQFILSSKKLLLSDSGFYLCAWSTAQETQYFGPGTRLLVL.

This sequence joins TRBV6-1 and TRBJ1-1; no clear D gene. The V gene's germline CDR1 is MNHNS and CDR2 SASEGT. V was cut by 8 bases and J by 6 bases, with 10 bases left in between. CDR3 length: 11 residues. The CDR3 sequence: CASRGVAEAFF. The DNA of the CDR3 is TGTGCCAGCCGGGGAGTTGCTGAAGCTTTCTTT.

V gene TRBV11-2 combines with J gene TRBJ2-1; 7 bases agree with TRBD1. This CDR3 has 16 residues. Trimming at V came to 1 base and at J to 4 bases, leaving 7 bases not matched to a gene. Per the germline V gene, CDR1 is SGHAT and CDR2 is FQNNGV. The DNA of the CDR3 is TGTGCCAGCAGCTTAGTTCGGACAGGACATTACAATGAGCAGTTCTTC. Translated, it gives CASSLVRTGHYNEQFF.